This T cell receptor (beta chain) was recorded in a study of T-cell reconstitution after alpha-beta-depleted transplantation in children. This clonotype was counted between two and nine times. The library targeted TCRbeta and was prepared with unique molecular identifiers. One entry per CDR3 protein, called by TCRdb with MiXCR from the PCR reads. Counted here are about 420,000 distinct CDR3 sequences, 9.5% to 13% occurring once; the ten biggest clones make up approximately 5%. There are 15 residues in the CDR3. Germline V gene sequence: CDR1 ENHRY, CDR2 SYGVKD. The germline V and J ends were trimmed by 2 bases and 1 base, with 6 bases remaining between them.

Source: PBMCs from the stem cell graft donor, taken from the stem cell graft. This clonotype was sampled from a human donor who donated a stem cell graft to a child with acute myeloid leukemia. This chain joins TRBV10-3 and TRBJ2-6; D gene uncertain. The CDR3 sequence is CAISETVSGANVLTF. In DNA, the CDR3 is TGTGCCATCAGTGAGACGGTGTCTGGGGCCAACGTCCTGACTTTC.